What follows describes a single TCR beta chain. Profiling relied on immunoSEQ multiplex PCR, and the TCRdb table lists in-frame clones only, not all of them. Of about 240,000 clones listed, roughly 90% are singletons. The V gene lost 6 bases and the J gene lost 1 base, with 16 bases spanning the gap. The length of the CDR3 is 16 residues. Looked up from germline, CDR1 is LNHDA and CDR2 is SQIVND (reference sequence). The entry originates in a study of blood T cell repertoires in COVID-19. The genes are TRBV19 and TRBJ1-3, with a possible D match to TRBD1 (6 bases). The TCR sequence derives from a woman aged 25 to 39 with acute or convalescent COVID-19. Sequences were obtained from peripheral blood. CDR3 amino acids: CASSPRDRHSGNTIYF. CDR3 nucleotides: TGTGCCAGTAGCCCCCGAGACAGGCATTCTGGAAACACCATATATTTT.